The rows below give T cell receptor beta chains drawn from one sample of a study of technical replicates of blood from a few donors. This table comes from immunoSEQ multiplex PCR, and its TCRdb copy is limited to in-frame clones, with some not included. The profile covers 65,000 to 95,000 clones, with nearly 98% appearing a single time and almost 0.3% taken by the ten largest. The sample taken for sequencing was T cells isolated from PBMCs. The receptors shown here come from a human donor in good health. CDR3s include the opening cysteine and the closing phenylalanine or tryptophan. The D gene is left open where the match is weak. Expanded clones are given a class, and other clones once, few, many or no size at all.

NA	NA	TRBJ2-7	TRBV13	CASSSTGLKSYEQYF	TGTGCCAGCAGCTCGACAGGTCTAAAGTCCTACGAGCAGTACTTC
TRBD2	NA	TRBJ2-3	TRBV19	CASSGLAGADTQYF	TGTGCCAGTAGCGGACTAGCGGGAGCAGATACGCAGTATTTT
NA	once	TRBJ1-4	TRBV4-1	CASSRNIEGEKLFF	TGCGCCAGCAGCCGTAATATCGAGGGTGAAAAACTGTTTTTT
TRBD1	NA	TRBJ1-4	TRBV28	CASSPRTGWPEKLFF	TGTGCCAGCAGTCCCCGGACAGGTTGGCCGGAAAAACTGTTTTTT
NA	NA	TRBJ2-7	TRBV11-3	CASSQKRFERRYEQYF	TGTGCCAGCAGCCAAAAGAGATTTGAAAGGAGGTACGAGCAGTACTTC
TRBD1	NA	TRBJ2-7	TRBV7-2	CASSPSGTGIYEQYF	TGTGCCAGCAGTCCCTCCGGGACAGGCATCTACGAGCAGTACTTC
NA	NA	TRBJ1-1	TRBV28	CASTYGFGNTEAFF	TGTGCCAGCACCTACGGGTTCGGGAACACTGAAGCTTTCTTT
NA	NA	TRBJ2-7	TRBV6-1	CASSTGLFYEQYF	TGTGCCAGCAGTACAGGGCTATTCTACGAGCAGTACTTC
TRBD1	NA	TRBJ2-1	TRBV15	CATSAYYSFRDRGIYNEQFF	TGTGCCACCAGCGCTTATTATAGCTTCCGGGACAGGGGCATCTACAATGAGCAGTTCTTC
NA	NA	TRBJ2-7	TRBV25-1	CASSEPFPGGEQYF	TGTGCCAGCAGTGAACCCTTCCCCGGGGGAGAGCAGTACTTC
NA	NA	TRBJ2-5	TRBV10-3	CAISEGDGETQYF	TGTGCCATCAGTGAGGGTGACGGGGAGACCCAGTACTTC
NA	NA	TRBJ2-1	TRBV4-1	CASSQEESNNEQFF	TGCGCCAGCAGCCAGGAGGAAAGTAATAATGAGCAGTTCTTC
TRBD1	NA	TRBJ2-5	TRBV5-1	CASTRSSGGTETQYF	TGCGCCAGCACTCGAAGCTCAGGGGGTACGGAGACCCAGTACTTC
TRBD1	NA	TRBJ2-7	TRBV28	CASTRPGTGARYEQYF	TGTGCCAGCACCCGCCCTGGGACAGGGGCCCGCTACGAGCAGTACTTC
TRBD2	NA	TRBJ2-5	TRBV9	CASSVGKWAGGPQETQYF	TGTGCCAGCAGCGTAGGAAAATGGGCGGGAGGGCCCCAAGAGACCCAGTACTTC
TRBD1	NA	TRBJ1-1	TRBV7-3	CASSLEAGGTEAFF	TGTGCCAGCAGCTTAGAGGCAGGGGGCACTGAAGCTTTCTTT